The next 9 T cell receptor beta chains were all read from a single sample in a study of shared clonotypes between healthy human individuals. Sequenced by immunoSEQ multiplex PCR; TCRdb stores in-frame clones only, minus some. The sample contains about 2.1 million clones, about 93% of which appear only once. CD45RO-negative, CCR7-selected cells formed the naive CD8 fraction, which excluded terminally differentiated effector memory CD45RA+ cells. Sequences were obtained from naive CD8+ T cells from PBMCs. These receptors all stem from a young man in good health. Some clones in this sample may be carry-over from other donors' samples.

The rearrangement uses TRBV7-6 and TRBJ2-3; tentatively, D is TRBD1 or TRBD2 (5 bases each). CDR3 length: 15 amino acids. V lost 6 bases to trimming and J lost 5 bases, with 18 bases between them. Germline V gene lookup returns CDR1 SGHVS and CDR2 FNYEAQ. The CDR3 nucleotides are TGTGCCAGCAGGTCCACGGGGCCCCCGGGAGATACGCAGTATTTT. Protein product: CASRSTGPPGDTQYF.

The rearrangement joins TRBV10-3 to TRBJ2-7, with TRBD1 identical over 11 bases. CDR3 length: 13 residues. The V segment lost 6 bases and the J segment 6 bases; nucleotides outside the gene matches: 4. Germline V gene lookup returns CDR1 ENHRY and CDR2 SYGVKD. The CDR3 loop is CAIREDRGREQYF. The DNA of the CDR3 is TGTGCCATCAGGGAGGACAGGGGGCGCGAGCAGTACTTC.

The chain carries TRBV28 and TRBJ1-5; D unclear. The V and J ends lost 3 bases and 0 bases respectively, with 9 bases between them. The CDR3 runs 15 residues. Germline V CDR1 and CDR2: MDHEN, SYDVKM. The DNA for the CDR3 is TGTGCCAGCAGTTTCGGCAGCCGTAGCAATCAGCCCCAGCATTTT. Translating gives CASSFGSRSNQPQHF.

CDR3 loop: CSARSVHTQYF. The DNA for the CDR3 is TGCAGTGCTAGGTCGGTACATACGCAGTATTTT. V usage is TRBV20-1 and J usage is TRBJ2-3; no firm D call. There are 11 residues in the CDR3. The V end lost 3 bases, the J end lost 7 bases, and 8 bases lay between the germline ends. From germline, CDR1 is DFQATT and CDR2 SNEGSKA (reference sequence).

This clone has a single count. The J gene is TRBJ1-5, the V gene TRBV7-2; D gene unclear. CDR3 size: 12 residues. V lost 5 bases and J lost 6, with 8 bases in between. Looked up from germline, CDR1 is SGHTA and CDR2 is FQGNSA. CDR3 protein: CASSLPGQPQHF. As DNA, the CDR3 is TGTGCCAGCAGCCTACCGGGTCAGCCCCAGCATTTT.

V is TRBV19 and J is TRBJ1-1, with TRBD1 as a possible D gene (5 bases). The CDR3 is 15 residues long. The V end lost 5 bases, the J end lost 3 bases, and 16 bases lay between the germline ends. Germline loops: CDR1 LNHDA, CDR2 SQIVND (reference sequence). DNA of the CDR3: TGTGCCAGTAGTGACGAAAGGGGAGTACACACTGAAGCTTTCTTT. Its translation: CASSDERGVHTEAFF. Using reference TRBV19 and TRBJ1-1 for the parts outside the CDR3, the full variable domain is DGGITQSPKYLFRKEGQNVTLSCEQNLNHDAMYWYRQDPGQGLRLIYYSQIVNDFQKGDIAEGYSVSREKKESFPLTVTSAQKNPTAFYLCASSDERGVHTEAFFGQGTRLTVV.

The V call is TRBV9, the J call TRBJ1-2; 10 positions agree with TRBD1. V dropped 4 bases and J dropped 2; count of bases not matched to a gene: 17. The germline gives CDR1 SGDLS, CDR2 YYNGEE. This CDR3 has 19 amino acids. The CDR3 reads CASSLESTGGTLPNYGYTF. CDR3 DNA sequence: TGTGCCAGCAGCCTCGAGTCGACAGGGGGCACGTTACCAAACTATGGCTACACCTTC. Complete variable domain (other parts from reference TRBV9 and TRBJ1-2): DSGVTQTPKHLITATGQRVTLRCSPRSGDLSVYWYQQSLDQGLQFLIQYYNGEERAKGNILERFSAQQFPDLHSELNLSSLELGDSALYFCASSLESTGGTLPNYGYTFGSGTRLTVV.

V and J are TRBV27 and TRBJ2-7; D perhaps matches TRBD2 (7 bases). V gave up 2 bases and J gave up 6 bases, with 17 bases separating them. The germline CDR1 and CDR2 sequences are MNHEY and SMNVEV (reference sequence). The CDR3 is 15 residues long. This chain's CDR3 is CASSLDAGGGSEQYF. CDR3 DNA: TGTGCCAGCAGTTTAGATGCCGGCGGGGGCTCCGAGCAGTACTTC.

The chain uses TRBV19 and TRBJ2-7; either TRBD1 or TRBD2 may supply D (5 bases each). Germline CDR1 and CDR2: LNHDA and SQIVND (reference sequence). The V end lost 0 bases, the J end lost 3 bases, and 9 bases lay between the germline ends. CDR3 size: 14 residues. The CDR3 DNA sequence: TGTGCCAGTAGTATAGAAGGGACGGGCTACGAGCAGTACTTC. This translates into CASSIEGTGYEQYF.